This TCR beta chain was found in a study of neurological immune-mediated disorders. This clonotype occurred many times. One end of the junction does not line up with germline, which may come from a read error. TCRdb called the 5' RACE reads again in MiXCR, with one record for every CDR3 protein. The sample lists some 47,000 distinct CDR3 sequences, over 15% seen once, with 4% to 5.5% in the top ten. The specimen sequenced was PBMCs. The TCR comes from a man in his 60s in good health.

The CDR3 nucleotides are TGTGTCAGCAGCTCAAATGAAAAACTGTTTTTT. As protein: CVSSSNEKLFF. This sequence joins TRBV7-2 and TRBJ1-4; D uncertain. The germline V gene has CDR1 SGHTA and CDR2 FQGNSA. This CDR3 comprises 11 residues.